A selection of T cell receptor beta chains follows, all from one sample in a study of cytomegalovirus exposure and HLA in healthy donors. Assay: immunoSEQ multiplex PCR; the TCRdb copy retains only in-frame clones and omits some. Among 150,000 to 200,000 clones, 70% to 80% were seen once, and the ten largest hold about 1.3%. The sequenced sample was PBMCs. Every receptor here comes from a man in his sixties in good health and CMV-seronegative. The CDR3 runs from the conserved cysteine through the conserved F or W. A D gene is named only where the DNA matches it firmly. Size values are once, few and many counts, or a class for expanded clones, and some rows have none.

>TRBV11-2|TRBJ2-7|-|-
TGTGCCAGCAGCTCCCCCGTCCTAGCCTACGAGCAGTACTTC
CASSSPVLAYEQYF
>TRBV20-1|TRBJ1-2|-|-
TGCAGTGCTAGAGATAGAGCTCAAACCTTC
CSARDRAQTF
>TRBV6-7|TRBJ1-1|-|-
TGTGCCAGCAGTTACCGCCGTAGTGAAGCTTTCTTT
CASSYRRSEAFF
>TRBV5-1|TRBJ2-2|-|TRBD2
TGCGCCAGCAGCATGACTAGCCACGCGAACACCGGGGAGCTGTTTTTT
CASSMTSHANTGELFF
>TRBV4-1|TRBJ2-1|-|TRBD2
TGCGCCAGCAGCCAGTCTACTAGCGAGCGCCGGCATGAGCAGTTCTTC
CASSQSTSERRHEQFF
>TRBV11-3|TRBJ2-3|-|-
TGTGCCAGCAGCTTAGTAGGAGGGGCCACAGATACGCAGTATTTT
CASSLVGGATDTQYF
>TRBV27|TRBJ2-7|-|TRBD1
TGTGCCAGCAGACCCCTGGGGACAGGAGAATCCTACGAGCAGTACTTC
CASRPLGTGESYEQYF
>TRBV5-1|TRBJ2-5|-|-
TGCGCCAGCAGCCTGGACAGTTTTCAAGAGACCCAGTACTTC
CASSLDSFQETQYF
>TRBV27|TRBJ2-7|-|-
TGTGCCAGCAGTTTAAGTTTCTTAGGGAGCTCCTACGAGCAGTACTTC
CASSLSFLGSSYEQYF
>TRBV7-6|TRBJ2-2|-|TRBD1
TGTGCCAGCAGCTTAGAGCGACAGGGCAACACCGGGGAGCTGTTTTTT
CASSLERQGNTGELFF
>TRBV5-6|TRBJ2-7|few|-
TGTGCCAGCAGCAGCGCGGGGCGGGACGAGCAGTACTTC
CASSSAGRDEQYF
>TRBV28|TRBJ2-7|-|-
TGTGCCAGCAGTTCTCTCAGAATCGGGACACAAGGCTACGAGCAGTACTTC
CASSSLRIGTQGYEQYF
>TRBV9|TRBJ2-2|few|TRBD2
TGTGCCAGCAGCGCCTCTCGGGGGGGCCAAGCGGTCGTGGAGGAGCTGTTTTTT
CASSASRGGQAVVEELFF
>TRBV7-9|TRBJ2-1|-|-
TGTGCCAGCAGTTTACAACCGGGACAAGAGCAGTTCTTC
CASSLQPGQEQFF
>TRBV5-8|TRBJ2-2|-|-
TGTGCCAGCAGGTCCCGGGGGAACACCGGGGAGCTGTTTTTT
CASRSRGNTGELFF
>TRBV30|TRBJ2-2|-|TRBD1
TGTGTCTGGAGTGGGGACAGGGGGAACACCGGGGAGCTGTTTTTT
CVWSGDRGNTGELFF
>TRBV7-9|TRBJ2-3|-|-
TGTGCCAGCAGCCCCCCCGGGGGAGCGCCCACAGATACGCAGTATTTT
CASSPPGGAPTDTQYF
>TRBV6-5|TRBJ1-6|-|TRBD1
TGTGCCAGCAGTGAATCGACAGGGACGAGGCCCCTCCACTTT
CASSESTGTRPLHF
>TRBV5-4|TRBJ1-3|-|-
TGTGCCAGCAGCCTAGATGGCGGGTCCCTTACTGGAAACACCATATATTTT
CASSLDGGSLTGNTIYF
>TRBV6-5|TRBJ1-3|-|-
TGTGCCAGCAGGGGGCTGGCTGGAAACACCATATATTTT
CASRGLAGNTIYF
>TRBV5-1|TRBJ2-2|-|TRBD1
TGCGCCAGCAGCCCTCGACAGGGGCGCGAGGGTGAGCTGTTTTTT
CASSPRQGREGELFF
>TRBV4-2|TRBJ2-7|few|TRBD2
TGTGCCAGCAGCGGGCAGACTAGCGGGAGGAGCTACGAGCAGTACTTC
CASSGQTSGRSYEQYF
>TRBV19|TRBJ2-7|once|-
TGTGCCAGTAGTATGGAGAACGAGCAGTACTTC
CASSMENEQYF
>TRBV6-6|TRBJ1-1|few|-
TGTGCCAGCAGTTACTCGGCAGGGGAAGCTTTCTTT
CASSYSAGEAFF
>TRBV4-2|TRBJ1-3|-|-
TGTGCCAGCAGCCAAGCAGCGGTTAAAGGGGGGGGTGGAAACACCATATATTTT
CASSQAAVKGGGGNTIYF
>TRBV10-3|TRBJ2-1|-|TRBD2
TGTGCCATCAGTGAGTCGTCGTTAGCGGGGAACAATGAGCAGTTCTTC
CAISESSLAGNNEQFF
>TRBV6-5|TRBJ2-5|few|TRBD2
TGTGCCAGCAGTTTCCTAGCGGGGCGAGAGACCCAGTACTTC
CASSFLAGRETQYF
>TRBV14|TRBJ2-3|-|-
TGTGCCAGCAGCCTTAGGGGAAGCACAGATACGCAGTATTTT
CASSLRGSTDTQYF
>TRBV19|TRBJ2-1|-|-
TGTGCCAGTAATTCAGGGGCAACAAGGGGTTACAATGAGCAGTTCTTC
CASNSGATRGYNEQFF
>TRBV5-1|TRBJ2-1|-|TRBD2
TGCGCCAGCACCATTGGACTAGCGGGAAGTGGCTACAATGAGCAGTTCTTC
CASTIGLAGSGYNEQFF
>TRBV10-3|TRBJ1-6|few|TRBD1
TGTGCCATCAGTGAGGGACAGGGTAATTCACCCCTCCACTTT
CAISEGQGNSPLHF